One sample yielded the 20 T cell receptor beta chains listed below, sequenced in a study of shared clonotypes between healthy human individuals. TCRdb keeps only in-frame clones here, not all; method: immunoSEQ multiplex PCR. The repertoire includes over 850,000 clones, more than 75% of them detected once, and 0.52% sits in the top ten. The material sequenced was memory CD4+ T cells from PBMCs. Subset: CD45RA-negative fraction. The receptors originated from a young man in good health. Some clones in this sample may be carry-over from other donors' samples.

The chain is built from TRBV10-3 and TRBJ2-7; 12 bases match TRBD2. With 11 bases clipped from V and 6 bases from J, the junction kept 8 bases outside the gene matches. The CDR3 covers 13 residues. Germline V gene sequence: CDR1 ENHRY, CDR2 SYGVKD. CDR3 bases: TGTGCCGTACTCCCTAGCGGGAGGGGCGAGCAGTACTTC. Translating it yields CAVLPSGRGEQYF.

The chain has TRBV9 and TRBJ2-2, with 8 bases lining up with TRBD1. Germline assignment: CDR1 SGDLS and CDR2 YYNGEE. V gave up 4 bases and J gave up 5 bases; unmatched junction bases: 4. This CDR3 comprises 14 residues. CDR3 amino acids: CASSTRQGTGELFF. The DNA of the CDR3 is TGTGCCAGCAGCACGCGACAGGGGACCGGGGAGCTGTTTTTT.

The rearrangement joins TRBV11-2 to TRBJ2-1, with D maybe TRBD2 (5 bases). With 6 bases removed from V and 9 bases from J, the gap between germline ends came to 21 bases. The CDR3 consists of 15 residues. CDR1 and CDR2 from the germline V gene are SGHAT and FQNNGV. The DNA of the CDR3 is TGTGCCAGCAGGTCAGACTATCCCTCATATGCTGAGCAGTTCTTC. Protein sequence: CASRSDYPSYAEQFF. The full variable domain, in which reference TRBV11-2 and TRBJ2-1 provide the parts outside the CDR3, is EAGVAQSPRYKIIEKRQSVAFWCNPISGHATLYWYQQILGQGPKLLIQFQNNGVVDDSQLPKDRFSAERLKGVDSTLKIQPAKLEDSAVYLCASRSDYPSYAEQFFGPGTRLTVL.

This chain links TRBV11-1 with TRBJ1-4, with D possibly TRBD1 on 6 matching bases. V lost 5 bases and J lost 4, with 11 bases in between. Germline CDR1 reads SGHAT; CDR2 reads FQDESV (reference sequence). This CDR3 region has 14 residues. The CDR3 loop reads CASSLEGGNEKLFF. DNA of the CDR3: TGTGCCAGCAGCCTCGAGGGGGGTAATGAAAAACTGTTTTTT.

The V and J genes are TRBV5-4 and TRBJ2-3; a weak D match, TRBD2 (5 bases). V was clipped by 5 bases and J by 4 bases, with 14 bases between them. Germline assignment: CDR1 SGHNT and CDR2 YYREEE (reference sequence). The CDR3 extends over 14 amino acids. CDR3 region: CASSFIAPADTQYF. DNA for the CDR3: TGTGCCAGCAGTTTCATAGCGCCGGCAGATACGCAGTATTTT.

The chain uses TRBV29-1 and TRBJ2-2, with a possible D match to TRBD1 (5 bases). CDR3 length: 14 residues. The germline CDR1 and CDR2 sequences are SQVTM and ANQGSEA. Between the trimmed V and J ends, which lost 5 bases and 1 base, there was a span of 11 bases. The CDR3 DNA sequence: TGCAGCGTTATCAAAACAGGGAACACCGGGGAGCTGTTTTTT. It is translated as CSVIKTGNTGELFF.

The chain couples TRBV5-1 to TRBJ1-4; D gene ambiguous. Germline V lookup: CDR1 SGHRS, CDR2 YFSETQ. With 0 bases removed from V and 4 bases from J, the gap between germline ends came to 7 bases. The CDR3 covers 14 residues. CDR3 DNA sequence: TGCGCCAGCAGCTTGGAGCTTTTTAATGAAAAACTGTTTTTT. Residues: CASSLELFNEKLFF.

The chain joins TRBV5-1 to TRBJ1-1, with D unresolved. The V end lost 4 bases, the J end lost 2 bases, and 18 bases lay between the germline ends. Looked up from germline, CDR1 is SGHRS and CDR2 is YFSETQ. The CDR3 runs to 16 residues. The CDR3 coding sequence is TGCGCCAGCAGCCCTGCTTGGATGCAGGCCAACACTGAAGCTTTCTTT. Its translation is CASSPAWMQANTEAFF.

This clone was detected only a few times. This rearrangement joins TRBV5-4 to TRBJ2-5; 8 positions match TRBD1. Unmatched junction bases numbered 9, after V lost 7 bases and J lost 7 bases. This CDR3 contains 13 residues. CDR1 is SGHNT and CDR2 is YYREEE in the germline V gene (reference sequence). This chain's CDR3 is CASDYQGAGTQYF. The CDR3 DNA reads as TGTGCCAGCGACTACCAGGGGGCTGGGACCCAGTACTTC.

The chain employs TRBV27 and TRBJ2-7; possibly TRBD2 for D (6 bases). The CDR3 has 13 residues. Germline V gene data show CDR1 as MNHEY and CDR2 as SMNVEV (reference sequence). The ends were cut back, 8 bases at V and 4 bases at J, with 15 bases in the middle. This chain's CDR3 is CASGVAGLYEQYF. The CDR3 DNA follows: TGTGCCAGCGGCGTCGCGGGATTATACGAGCAGTACTTC.

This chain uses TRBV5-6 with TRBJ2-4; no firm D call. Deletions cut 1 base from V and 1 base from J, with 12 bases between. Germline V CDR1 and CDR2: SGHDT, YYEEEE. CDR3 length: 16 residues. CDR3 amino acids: CASSLIVESAKNIQYF. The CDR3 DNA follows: TGTGCCAGCAGCTTGATCGTGGAAAGTGCCAAAAACATTCAGTACTTC.

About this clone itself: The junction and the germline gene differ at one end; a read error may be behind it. CDR3 amino acids: CASRDLGTFGSGANVLTF. DNA for the CDR3: TGTGCCAGCAGGGACTTAGGGACATTTGGCTCTGGGGCCAACGTCCTGACTTTC. The V call is TRBV6-4, the J call TRBJ2-6; possible D gene TRBD1, 6 bases. The CDR3 consists of 18 residues. Germline CDR1 and CDR2: MRHNA and SNTAGT.

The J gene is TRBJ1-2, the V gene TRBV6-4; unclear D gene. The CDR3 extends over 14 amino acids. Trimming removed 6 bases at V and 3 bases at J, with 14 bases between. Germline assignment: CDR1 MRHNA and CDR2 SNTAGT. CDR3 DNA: TGTGCCAGCAGGGAGCCTGGGTGGGACTATGGCTACACCTTC. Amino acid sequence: CASREPGWDYGYTF.

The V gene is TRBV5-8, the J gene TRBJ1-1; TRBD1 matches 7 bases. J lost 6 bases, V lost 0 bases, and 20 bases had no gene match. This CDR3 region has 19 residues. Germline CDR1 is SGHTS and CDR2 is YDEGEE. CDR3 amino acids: CASSLVEGAGEFMGAEAFF. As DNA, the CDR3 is TGTGCCAGCAGCTTGGTGGAGGGGGCTGGGGAGTTTATGGGCGCTGAAGCTTTCTTT.

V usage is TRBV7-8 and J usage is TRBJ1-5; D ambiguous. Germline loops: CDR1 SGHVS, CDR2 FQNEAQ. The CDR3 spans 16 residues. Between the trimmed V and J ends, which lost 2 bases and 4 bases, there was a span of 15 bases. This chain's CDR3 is CASSLRGTGKNQPQHF. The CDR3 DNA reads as TGTGCCAGCAGCTTACGGGGAACCGGGAAAAATCAGCCCCAGCATTTT.

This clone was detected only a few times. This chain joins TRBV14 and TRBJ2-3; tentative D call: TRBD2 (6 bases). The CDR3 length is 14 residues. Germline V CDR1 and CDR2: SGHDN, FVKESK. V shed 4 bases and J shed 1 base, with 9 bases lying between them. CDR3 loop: CASSRPGGTDTQYF. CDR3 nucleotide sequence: TGTGCCAGCAGCCGTCCGGGAGGCACAGATACGCAGTATTTT. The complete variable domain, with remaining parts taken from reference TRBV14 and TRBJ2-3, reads EAGVTQFPSHSVIEKGQTVTLRCDPISGHDNLYWYRRVMGKEIKFLLHFVKESKQDESGMPNNRFLAERTGGTYSTLKVQPAELEDSGVYFCASSRPGGTDTQYFGPGTRLTVL.

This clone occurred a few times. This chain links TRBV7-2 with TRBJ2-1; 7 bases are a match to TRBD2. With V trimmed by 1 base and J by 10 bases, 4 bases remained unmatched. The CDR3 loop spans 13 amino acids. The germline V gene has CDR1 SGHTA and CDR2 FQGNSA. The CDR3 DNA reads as TGTGCCAGCAGCTTAGAGAGGCGGGGGGAGCAGTTCTTC. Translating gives CASSLERRGEQFF.

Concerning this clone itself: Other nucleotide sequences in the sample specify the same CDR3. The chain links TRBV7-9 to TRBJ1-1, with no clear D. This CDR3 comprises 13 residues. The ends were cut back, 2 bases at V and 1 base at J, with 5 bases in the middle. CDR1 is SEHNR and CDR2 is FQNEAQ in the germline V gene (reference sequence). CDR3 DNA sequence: TGTGCCAGCAGCTTATATGGGAACACTGAAGCTTTCTTT. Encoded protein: CASSLYGNTEAFF. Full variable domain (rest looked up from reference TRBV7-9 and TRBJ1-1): DTGVSQNPRHKITKRGQNVTFRCDPISEHNRLYWYRQTLGQGPEFLTYFQNEAQLEKSRLLSDRFSAERPKGSFSTLEIQRTEQGDSAMYLCASSLYGNTEAFFGQGTRLTVV.

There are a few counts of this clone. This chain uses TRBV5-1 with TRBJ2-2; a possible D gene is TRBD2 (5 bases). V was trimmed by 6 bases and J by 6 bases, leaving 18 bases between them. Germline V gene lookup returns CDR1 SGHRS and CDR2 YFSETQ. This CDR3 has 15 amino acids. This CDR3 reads CASNSQSGGPGELFF. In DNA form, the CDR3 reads TGCGCCAGCAACTCACAATCCGGCGGGCCCGGGGAGCTGTTTTTT.

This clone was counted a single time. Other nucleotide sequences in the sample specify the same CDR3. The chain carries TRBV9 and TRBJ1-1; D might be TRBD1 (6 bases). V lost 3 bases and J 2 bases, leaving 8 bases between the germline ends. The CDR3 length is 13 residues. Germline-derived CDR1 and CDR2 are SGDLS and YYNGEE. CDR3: CASSAQGNTEAFF. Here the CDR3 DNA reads TGTGCCAGCAGCGCACAGGGAAACACTGAAGCTTTCTTT.